This is a list of T cell receptor beta chains from one sample in a study of blood T cell repertoires in COVID-19. The protocol was immunoSEQ multiplex PCR, while the TCRdb copy is restricted to in-frame clones and leaves out a portion. The sample lists roughly 250,000 clones, around 86% occurring once. Sample: peripheral blood. These receptors all come from a woman aged 55-75 years with active or convalescent COVID-19. CDR3s include the opening cysteine and the closing phenylalanine or tryptophan. D genes are given only for firm matches. Expanded clones get a size class; other rows say once, few or many, or leave the size out.

clone_size j_call v_call d_call cdr3_length cdr3_aa cdr3_nt
NA TRBJ2-1 TRBV7-9 TRBD1 14 CASNSGTGELEQFF TGTGCCAGCAACTCCGGGACAGGGGAACTTGAGCAGTTCTTC
NA TRBJ1-5 TRBV10-1 TRBD1 19 CASPIPWDRISNSNQPQHF TGCGCCAGCCCTATTCCATGGGACAGAATATCCAATAGCAATCAGCCCCAGCATTTT
NA TRBJ1-5 TRBV12-5 NA 13 CASGLVQNQPQHF TGTGCTAGTGGTTTGGTCCAAAATCAGCCCCAGCATTTT
NA TRBJ1-5 TRBV7-9 TRBD1 13 CASSSRGQEPQHF TGTGCCAGCAGCTCCAGGGGGCAGGAGCCCCAGCATTTT
NA TRBJ1-2 TRBV5-1 TRBD1 14 CASHPGQDNYGYTF TGCGCCAGCCATCCCGGACAGGACAACTATGGCTACACCTTC
NA TRBJ1-1 TRBV7-2 TRBD1 14 CASRLRGRATEAFF TGTGCCAGCAGACTCAGGGGGCGGGCCACTGAAGCTTTCTTT
NA TRBJ1-1 TRBV7-9 NA 11 CASRPYAEAFF TGTGCCAGCAGACCCTATGCTGAAGCTTTCTTT
NA TRBJ1-5 TRBV10-3 NA 14 CAISPGPTNQPQHF TGTGCCATCAGTCCGGGTCCCACCAATCAGCCCCAGCATTTT
once TRBJ2-5 TRBV5-1 TRBD2 13 CASSPREGETQYF TGCGCCAGCAGCCCCCGGGAGGGGGAGACCCAGTACTTC
NA TRBJ1-2 TRBV3-1/TRBV3-2 NA 19 CASSQPSRGPPATAYGYTF TGTGCCAGCAGCCAACCCAGCCGCGGGCCTCCAGCGACTGCCTATGGCTACACCTTC
few TRBJ2-7 TRBV7-8 NA 16 CASSLAEHGEVREQYF TGTGCCAGCAGCTTAGCGGAACACGGGGAGGTTCGCGAGCAGTACTTC
once TRBJ2-5 TRBV28 NA 12 CASTKGWETQYF TGTGCCAGCACCAAGGGGTGGGAGACCCAGTACTTC
NA TRBJ1-2 TRBV5-8 NA 14 CASSPPQATYGYTF TGTGCCAGCAGCCCCCCACAGGCAACCTATGGCTACACCTTC
NA TRBJ2-3 TRBV6-6 TRBD1 15 CASSYLGTGGKAQYF TGTGCCAGCAGTTACCTCGGGACAGGGGGAAAGGCGCAGTATTTT
NA TRBJ2-4 TRBV7-8 TRBD2 16 CASSLLAGGPSDIQYF TGTGCCAGCAGCCTCCTAGCGGGGGGCCCCAGTGACATTCAGTACTTC
few TRBJ2-5 TRBV6-6 TRBD2 14 CASRTSGGPGTQYF TGTGCCAGCAGGACTAGCGGGGGCCCAGGGACCCAGTACTTC
once TRBJ1-1 TRBV5-6 NA 16 CASSLAGAARNTEAFF TGTGCCAGCAGCTTGGCTGGGGCAGCGAGGAACACTGAAGCTTTCTTT
NA TRBJ2-1 TRBV5-1 NA 13 CASSLRAEGGQFF TGCGCCAGCAGCTTGCGGGCAGAGGGAGGACAGTTCTTC
many TRBJ1-6 TRBV5-1 TRBD1 15 CASSFEGGRNSPLHF TGCGCCAGCAGCTTTGAAGGGGGCCGAAATTCACCCCTCCACTTT
NA TRBJ1-2 TRBV18 TRBD1 16 CASSPPGRQGVDGYTF TGTGCCAGCTCACCACCGGGTCGACAGGGGGTAGATGGCTACACCTTC
NA TRBJ1-6 TRBV5-1 NA 16 CASSHGQSSYNSPLHF TGCGCCAGCAGCCACGGACAGAGCTCCTATAATTCACCCCTCCACTTT
NA TRBJ1-1 TRBV10-1 TRBD1 15 CASSEFGTVNTEAFF TGCGCCAGCAGTGAATTCGGGACAGTGAACACTGAAGCTTTCTTT
NA TRBJ2-7 TRBV9 TRBD2 15 CASSVGSGAFDEQYF TGTGCCAGCAGCGTAGGTAGCGGGGCTTTCGACGAGCAGTACTTC
NA TRBJ2-3 TRBV7-3 TRBD2 14 CASSSLAGEDTQYF TGTGCCAGCAGCTCACTAGCGGGGGAAGATACGCAGTATTTT
NA TRBJ1-5 TRBV19 TRBD1 16 CASSIGWRGPNQPQHF TGTGCCAGTAGTATAGGTTGGAGGGGGCCCAATCAGCCCCAGCATTTT
NA TRBJ2-2 TRBV7-9 NA 15 CASSLGQGNTGELFF TGTGCCAGCAGCTTAGGGCAGGGTAACACCGGGGAGCTGTTTTTT
NA TRBJ1-4 TRBV27 TRBD1 17 CASSFAPSGGTNEKLFF TGTGCCAGCAGTTTTGCCCCCTCAGGGGGAACTAATGAAAAACTGTTTTTT
few TRBJ2-1 TRBV7-8 NA 14 CASSPTVSYNEQFF TGTGCCAGCAGTCCTACCGTCTCCTACAATGAGCAGTTCTTC
NA TRBJ1-2 TRBV9 TRBD1 15 CASNALSTGGYGYTF TGTGCCAGCAACGCCCTTTCGACAGGGGGCTATGGCTACACCTTC
NA TRBJ2-7 TRBV10-3 TRBD2 14 CAIHSGGGSYEQYF TGTGCCATCCATAGCGGGGGGGGCTCCTACGAGCAGTACTTC
few TRBJ1-3 TRBV7-2 TRBD1 15 CASSLGTGVGNTIYF TGTGCCAGCAGCTTAGGAACAGGGGTTGGAAACACCATATATTTT
NA TRBJ1-1 TRBV19 NA 15 CASSNLPGVNTEAFF TGTGCCAGTAGTAACCTTCCGGGGGTGAACACTGAAGCTTTCTTT
NA TRBJ2-3 TRBV19 TRBD2 16 CASRLAGGSSTDTQYF TGTGCCAGTAGACTAGCGGGGGGGTCTAGCACAGATACGCAGTATTTT
NA TRBJ2-3 TRBV10-2 TRBD2 12 CASGLAGDTQYF TGCGCCAGCGGACTAGCGGGGGATACGCAGTATTTT
once TRBJ2-1 TRBV6-1 TRBD2 15 CASSEGGGFYNEQFF TGTGCCAGCAGTGAGGGGGGAGGGTTCTACAATGAGCAGTTCTTC
NA TRBJ1-2 TRBV10-3 NA 14 CAISEWQGNYGYTF TGTGCCATCAGTGAGTGGCAGGGAAACTATGGCTACACCTTC
few TRBJ1-2 TRBV15 TRBD1 16 CATSRVPFAGGGGYTF TGTGCCACCAGCAGAGTCCCCTTTGCAGGGGGCGGAGGCTACACCTTC
few TRBJ2-4 TRBV18 TRBD2 18 CASSPTSGGAGAKNIQYF TGTGCCAGCTCACCAACCAGCGGGGGGGCCGGGGCCAAAAACATTCAGTACTTC
NA TRBJ2-4 TRBV18 NA 13 CASSPTGGNIQYF TGTGCCAGCTCGCCGACCGGGGGAAACATTCAGTACTTC
NA TRBJ2-5 TRBV4-1 TRBD2 17 CASSQDERGAQWGTQYF TGCGCCAGCAGCCAAGACGAGCGGGGGGCACAATGGGGGACCCAGTACTTC
NA TRBJ2-2 TRBV27 NA 15 CASSLMAGGTGELFF TGTGCCAGCAGTTTAATGGCGGGCGGCACCGGGGAGCTGTTTTTT
NA TRBJ1-1 TRBV5-6 NA 11 CASSFMTEAFF TGTGCCAGCAGCTTTATGACTGAAGCTTTCTTT
NA TRBJ1-1 TRBV3-1/TRBV3-2 TRBD1 17 CASSQSGTGISRTEAFF TGTGCCAGCAGCCAGTCCGGGACAGGGATATCTCGGACTGAAGCTTTCTTT
NA TRBJ2-5 TRBV9 TRBD2 15 CATPPSGGGIETQYF TGTGCCACCCCCCCAAGCGGGGGGGGGATAGAGACCCAGTACTTC
NA TRBJ2-3 TRBV5-5 TRBD2 16 CASSLGTSSSTDTQYF TGTGCCAGCAGCCTGGGGACTAGCTCTAGCACAGATACGCAGTATTTT
NA TRBJ1-6 TRBV4-1 NA 20 CASSQDPNFGASTYNSPLHF TGCGCCAGCAGCCAAGATCCAAACTTTGGGGCAAGCACCTATAATTCACCCCTCCACTTT
NA TRBJ1-6 TRBV5-1 NA 14 CASKALQGNSPLHF TGCGCCAGCAAGGCACTCCAGGGTAATTCACCCCTCCACTTT
NA TRBJ2-2 TRBV19 TRBD2 17 CASSHRTGGGWTGELFF TGTGCCAGTAGCCACCGAACCGGGGGGGGATGGACCGGGGAGCTGTTTTTT
NA TRBJ1-3 TRBV19 TRBD1 15 CASGTGPISGNTIYF TGTGCCAGCGGGACAGGCCCGATCTCTGGAAACACCATATATTTT
NA TRBJ1-1 TRBV11-2 NA 14 CASSLTGGNTEAFF TGTGCCAGCAGCTTAACGGGGGGGAACACTGAAGCTTTCTTT
few TRBJ1-2 TRBV6-5 NA 12 CASGGGYYGYTF TGTGCCAGCGGGGGGGGTTACTATGGCTACACCTTC
NA TRBJ2-1 TRBV6-2/TRBV6-3 TRBD2 16 CASSTVFRGGPDEQFF TGTGCCAGCAGTACAGTATTTCGGGGGGGGCCTGATGAGCAGTTCTTC
NA TRBJ1-5 TRBV19 NA 15 CASRKNTGNYQPQHF TGTGCCAGTAGAAAAAATACAGGGAACTATCAGCCCCAGCATTTT